The clone carrying this T cell receptor (beta chain) was observed many times. Its antigen is undetermined. Carrying unique molecular identifiers, the cDNA also gained a universal primer site through template switching. TCRdb re-called the 5' RACE reads through MiXCR, storing one row per CDR3 protein. The sample has 120,000 to 150,000 distinct CDR3 sequences, roughly 3.3% seen once. The entry originates in a study of identical twins. General study points: Among out-of-frame alpha sequences shared by twins, low generation probability occurred in excess. There is a chance that invariant MAIT and iNKT cells partially muddied zero-insertion analyses.

What was sequenced was memory T cells sorted from blood. This receptor was taken from a man aged 18 to 35 in good health.

The CDR3 here is CSAGMGPEVGEQYF. The CDR3 region has the DNA TGCAGTGCGGGGATGGGCCCTGAGGTGGGGGAGCAGTACTTC. This chain links TRBV20-1 with TRBJ2-7; no clear D. Trimming removed 6 bases from V and 7 bases from J, with 22 bases in between. The length of the CDR3 is 14 residues. From germline, CDR1 is DFQATT and CDR2 SNEGSKA (reference sequence).